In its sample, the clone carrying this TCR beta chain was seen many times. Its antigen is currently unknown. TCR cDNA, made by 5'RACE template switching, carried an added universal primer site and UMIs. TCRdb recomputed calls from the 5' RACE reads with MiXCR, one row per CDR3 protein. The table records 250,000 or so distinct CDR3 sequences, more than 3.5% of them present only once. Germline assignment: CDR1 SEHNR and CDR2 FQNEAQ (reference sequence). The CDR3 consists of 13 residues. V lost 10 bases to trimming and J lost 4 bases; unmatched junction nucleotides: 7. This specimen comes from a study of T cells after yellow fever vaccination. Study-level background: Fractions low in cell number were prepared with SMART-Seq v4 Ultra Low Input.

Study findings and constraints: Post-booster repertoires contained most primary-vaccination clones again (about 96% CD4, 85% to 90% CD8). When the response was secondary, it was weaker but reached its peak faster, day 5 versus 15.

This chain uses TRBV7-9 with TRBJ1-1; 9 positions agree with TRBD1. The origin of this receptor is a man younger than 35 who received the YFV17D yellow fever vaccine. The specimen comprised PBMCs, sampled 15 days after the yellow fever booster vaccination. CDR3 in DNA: TGTGCCACATCTACAGGGGGCAGCACTGAAGCTTTCTTT. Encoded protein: CATSTGGSTEAFF.